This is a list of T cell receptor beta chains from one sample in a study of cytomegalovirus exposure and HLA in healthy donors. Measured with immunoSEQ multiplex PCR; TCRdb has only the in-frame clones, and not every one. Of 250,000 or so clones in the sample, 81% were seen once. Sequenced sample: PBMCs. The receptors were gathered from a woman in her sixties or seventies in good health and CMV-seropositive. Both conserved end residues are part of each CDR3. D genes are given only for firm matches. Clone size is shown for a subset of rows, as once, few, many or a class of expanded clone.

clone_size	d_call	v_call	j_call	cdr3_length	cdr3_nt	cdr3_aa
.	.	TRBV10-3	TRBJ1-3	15	TGTGCCATCAGTGAAGGGGATCTCTCTGGAAACACCATATATTTT	CAISEGDLSGNTIYF
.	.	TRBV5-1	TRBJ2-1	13	TGCGCCAGCAGCTCCCGACTCAACAATGAGCAGTTCTTC	CASSSRLNNEQFF
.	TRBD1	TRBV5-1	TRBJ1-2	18	TGCGCCAGCAGCTTGGTTTCAGGACAGGCCCTAGGAAACTATGGCTACACCTTC	CASSLVSGQALGNYGYTF
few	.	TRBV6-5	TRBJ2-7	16	TGTGCCAGCAGTTACTGGGCCCTGGCGTGGGCCTACGAGCAGTACTTC	CASSYWALAWAYEQYF
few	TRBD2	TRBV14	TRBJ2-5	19	TGTGCCAGCAGCCAACGCAGGCGACTAGCGACTACCGGGGGGGAGACCCAGTACTTC	CASSQRRRLATTGGETQYF
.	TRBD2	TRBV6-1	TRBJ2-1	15	TGTGCCAGCAGTGAGACTAGCGGGAGGTACAATGAGCAGTTCTTC	CASSETSGRYNEQFF
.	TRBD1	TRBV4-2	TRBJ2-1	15	TGTGCCAGCAGCCAACCCGGACAGGGATTGAATGAGCAGTTCTTC	CASSQPGQGLNEQFF
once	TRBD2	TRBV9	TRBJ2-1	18	TGTGCCAGCAGCGTAGGGTCTGTGAGACTAGCGGGAGCCTCTGAGCAGTTCTTC	CASSVGSVRLAGASEQFF
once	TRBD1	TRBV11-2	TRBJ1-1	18	TGTGCCAGCAGCTTAGGGACAGGGGGCGTCAAGGGGAACACTGAAGCTTTCTTT	CASSLGTGGVKGNTEAFF
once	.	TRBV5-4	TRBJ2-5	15	TGTGCCAGCAGCTTGGGACAGCAACCCCAAGAGACCCAGTACTTC	CASSLGQQPQETQYF
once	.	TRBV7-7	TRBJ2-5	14	TGTGCTAGCAGCTTCCCGGGACAACAAGAGACCCAGTACTTC	CASSFPGQQETQYF
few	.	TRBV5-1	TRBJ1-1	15	TGCGCCAGCAGCTTGGGGCAGGGGTGGGACACTGAAGCTTTCTTT	CASSLGQGWDTEAFF
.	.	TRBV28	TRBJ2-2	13	TGTGCCAGCAGTTTCTTAGCAGTCGGGGAGCTGTTTTTT	CASSFLAVGELFF
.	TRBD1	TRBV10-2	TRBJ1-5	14	TGCGCCAGCGAAACGGGACAGGGGAATCAGCCCCAGCATTTT	CASETGQGNQPQHF
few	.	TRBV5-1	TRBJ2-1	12	TGCGCCAGCAGCTTGTGGGAGAATGAGCAGTTCTTC	CASSLWENEQFF
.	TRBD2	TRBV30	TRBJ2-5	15	TGTGCCTGGAGTGGGGTTGGCGGGAGGGAGGAGACCCAGTACTTC	CAWSGVGGREETQYF
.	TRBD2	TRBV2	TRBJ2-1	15	TGTGCCAGCAGTGAGGAGCGGGAGATCAACAATGAGCAGTTCTTC	CASSEEREINNEQFF
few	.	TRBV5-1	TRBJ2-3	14	TGCGCCAGCAGCCCTCAGACTAGTTCAGATACGCAGTATTTT	CASSPQTSSDTQYF
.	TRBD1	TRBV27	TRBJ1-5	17	TGTGCCAGCAGTTTGGGGACAGGCCCTTATAGCAATCAGCCCCAGCATTTT	CASSLGTGPYSNQPQHF
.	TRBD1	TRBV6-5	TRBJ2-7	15	TGTGCCAGCAGTTACCAAGGGACAGGGACTTCCGAGCAGTACTTC	CASSYQGTGTSEQYF
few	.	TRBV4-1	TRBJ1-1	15	TGCGCCAGCAGCCAAGAACTGGGCGTTGTGACTGAAGCTTTCTTT	CASSQELGVVTEAFF
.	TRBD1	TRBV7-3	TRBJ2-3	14	TGTGCCAGCAGCTTGGACAGGGAGAGAGATACGCAGTATTTT	CASSLDRERDTQYF
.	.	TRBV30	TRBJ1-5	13	TGTGCCTGGAGTGTCGGGGAAAATCAGCCCCAGCATTTT	CAWSVGENQPQHF